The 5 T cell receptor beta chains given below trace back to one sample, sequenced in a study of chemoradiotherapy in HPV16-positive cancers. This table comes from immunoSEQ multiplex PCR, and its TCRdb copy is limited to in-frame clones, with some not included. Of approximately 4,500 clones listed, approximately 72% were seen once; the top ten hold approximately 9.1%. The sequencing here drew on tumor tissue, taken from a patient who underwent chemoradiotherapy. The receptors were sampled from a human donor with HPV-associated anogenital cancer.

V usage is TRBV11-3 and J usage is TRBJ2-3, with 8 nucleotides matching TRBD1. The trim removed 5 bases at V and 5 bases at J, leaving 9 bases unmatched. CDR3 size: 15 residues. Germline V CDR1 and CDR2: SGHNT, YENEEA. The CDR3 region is CASSGGTGEEDTQYF. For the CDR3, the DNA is TGTGCCAGCAGCGGTGGGACAGGCGAAGAAGATACGCAGTATTTT.

CDR3 in amino acids: CASSPRAGNNSPLHF. CDR3 sequence (DNA): TGTGCCAGCAGTCCGCGAGCCGGGAATAATTCACCCCTCCACTTT. This chain uses TRBV6-5 with TRBJ1-6; D uncertain. CDR1 is MNHEY and CDR2 is SVGAGI in the germline V gene. Trimming removed 5 bases at V and 5 bases at J, with 13 bases between. The length of the CDR3 is 15 residues.

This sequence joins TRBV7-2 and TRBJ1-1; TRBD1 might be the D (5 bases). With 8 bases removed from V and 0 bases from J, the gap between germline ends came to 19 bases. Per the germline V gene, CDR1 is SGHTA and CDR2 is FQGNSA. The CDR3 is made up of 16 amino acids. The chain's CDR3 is CASQGAGLTLNTEAFF. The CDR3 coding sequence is TGTGCCAGCCAAGGGGCAGGGCTGACATTGAACACTGAAGCTTTCTTT.

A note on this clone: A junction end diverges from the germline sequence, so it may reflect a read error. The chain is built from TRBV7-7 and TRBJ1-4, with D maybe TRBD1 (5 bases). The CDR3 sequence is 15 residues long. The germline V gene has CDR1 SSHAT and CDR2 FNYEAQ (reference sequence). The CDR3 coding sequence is TGTGCTAGCAGCCCGGGTCGGGGGTCGGGTGAAAAACTGTTTTTT. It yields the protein CASSPGRGSGEKLFF. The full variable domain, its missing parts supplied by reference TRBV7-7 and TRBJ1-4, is GAGVSQSPRYKVTKRGQDVTLRCDPISSHATLYWYQQALGQGPEFLTYFNYEAQPDKSGLPSDRFSAERPEGSISTLTIQRTEQRDSAMYRCASSPGRGSGEKLFFGSGTQLSVL.

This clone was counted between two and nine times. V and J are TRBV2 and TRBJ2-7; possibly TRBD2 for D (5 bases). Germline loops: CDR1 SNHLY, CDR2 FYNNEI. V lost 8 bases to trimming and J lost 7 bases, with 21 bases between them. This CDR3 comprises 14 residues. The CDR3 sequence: CASAPYMTTVEQYF. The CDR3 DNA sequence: TGTGCCAGCGCTCCTTACATGACTACGGTTGAGCAGTACTTC.